What follows are 20 T cell receptor beta chains derived from one specimen sequenced in a study of T cell responses to AZD1222 COVID-19 vaccine. Some clones are missing from TCRdb's copy, which holds only in-frame ones; the method was immunoSEQ multiplex PCR. The profile shows roughly 140,000 clones, around 91% of them singletons. The material sequenced was peripheral blood, taken 28 days after the second AZD1222 dose. The origin of the receptors is an adult who received the AZD1222 COVID-19 vaccine.

DNA for the CDR3: TGTGCCAGCAGTCAGGGGAATAATTCACCCCTCCACTTT. It encodes CASSQGNNSPLHF. This chain uses TRBV6-4 with TRBJ1-6, with D tentatively TRBD1 (6 bases). Per germline, CDR1 MRHNA and CDR2 SNTAGT. Trimming left V 5 bases short and J 5 bases short, with 7 bases between. This CDR3 is 13 amino acids long.

The V call is TRBV7-8, the J call TRBJ1-4; TRBD1 is a possible D gene (6 bases). V dropped 5 bases and J dropped 4 bases, with 14 bases sitting between them. The germline V gene encodes CDR1 SGHVS and CDR2 FQNEAQ. The CDR3 totals 15 residues. The CDR3 sequence is CASSERGAGNEKLFF. The CDR3 region has the DNA TGTGCCAGCAGCGAGCGGGGGGCGGGTAATGAAAAACTGTTTTTT.

The chain recombines TRBV6-5 with TRBJ1-3; D ambiguous. This CDR3 region has 15 residues. Trimming pared 2 bases from V and 0 bases from J, leaving 8 bases between. Germline CDR1 is MNHEY and CDR2 is SVGAGI. CDR3 sequence: CASSYRIYSGNTIYF. The CDR3 DNA reads as TGTGCCAGCAGTTACCGGATTTACTCTGGAAACACCATATATTTT.

The V gene is TRBV5-1, the J gene TRBJ2-2; no clear D. Deletions cut 1 base from V and 6 bases from J, with 4 bases between. CDR3 length: 12 amino acids. CDR1 and CDR2 from the germline V gene are SGHRS and YFSETQ. CDR3: CASSLYPGELFF. The CDR3 nucleotides read TGCGCCAGCAGCTTGTATCCCGGGGAGCTGTTTTTT.

V is TRBV6-4 and J is TRBJ1-6; D is perhaps TRBD1 (5 bases). Germline V CDR1 and CDR2: MRHNA, SNTAGT. V lost 6 bases and J lost 7, with 13 bases in between. CDR3 size: 14 residues. CDR3 sequence: CASSLGLVNSPLHF. DNA of the CDR3: TGTGCCAGCAGCCTGGGACTCGTGAATTCACCCCTCCACTTT.

This clone was observed once. The rearrangement uses TRBV6-2 or TRBV6-3 and TRBJ2-1; TRBD2 agrees at 7 bases. Looked up from germline, CDR1 is MNHEY and CDR2 is SVGEGT. This CDR3 is built from 17 residues. V lost 4 bases and J lost 9; bases outside the gene matches: 18. This CDR3 is CASSFQVSSGVGGEQFF. In nucleotides, the CDR3 is TGTGCCAGCAGTTTTCAAGTTTCTAGCGGTGTGGGGGGTGAGCAGTTCTTC.

This chain uses TRBV6-4 with TRBJ2-1, with D possibly TRBD2 on 6 matching bases. The CDR3 is 15 amino acids. Germline assignment: CDR1 MRHNA and CDR2 SNTAGT. The V and J ends lost 6 bases and 0 bases respectively, with 12 bases between them. CDR3 sequence reads: CASRRGAGSYNEQFF. The CDR3 DNA is TGTGCCAGCAGGAGAGGAGCGGGCTCCTACAATGAGCAGTTCTTC.

This rearrangement joins TRBV28 to TRBJ1-2; D is undetermined. The germline V and J ends were trimmed by 8 bases and 7 bases, with 23 bases remaining between them. CDR3 length: 15 amino acids. Germline V gives CDR1 MDHEN, CDR2 SYDVKM. CDR3 sequence (DNA): TGTGCCAGCCTGCCCCGGGTGTCACGTATTGTTGGCTACACCTTC. It is translated as CASLPRVSRIVGYTF.

The chain carries TRBV28 and TRBJ2-3; no firm D call. V shed 2 bases and J shed 5 bases, with 11 bases lying between them. The CDR3 sequence is 14 residues long. Germline V gene data show CDR1 as MDHEN and CDR2 as SYDVKM. CDR3 bases: TGTGCCAGCAGTTTAAGCAGAAACGAAGATACGCAGTATTTT. Translated: CASSLSRNEDTQYF.

The chain combines TRBV28 with TRBJ1-2, with D uncertain. This CDR3 is 14 amino acids long. The V end was cut by 6 bases, the J end by 2 bases, with 13 bases between. CDR1 and CDR2 from the germline V gene are MDHEN and SYDVKM. The DNA for the CDR3 is TGTGCCAGCAGCTCGGCCCTCGTAAACTATGGCTACACCTTC. Its translation is CASSSALVNYGYTF.

The chain uses TRBV6-5 and TRBJ1-5; TRBD1 aligns across 9 bases. The germline V gene has CDR1 MNHEY and CDR2 SVGAGI. V lost 6 bases and J lost 9; bases outside the gene matches: 3. CDR3 length: 12 amino acids. CDR3 in DNA: TGTGCCAGCAGAAAGACAGGGGGGCCCCAGCATTTT. Translation gives CASRKTGGPQHF.

This sequence joins TRBV7-2 and TRBJ2-5; TRBD1 agrees at 10 bases. Germline trimming cut 5 bases from V and 5 bases from J; bases unmatched to any gene: 8. The germline V gene has CDR1 SGHTA and CDR2 FQGNSA. The CDR3 runs 15 residues. The CDR3: CASSLGGQGTETQYF. Here the CDR3 DNA reads TGTGCCAGCAGCCTCGGGGGACAGGGGACGGAGACCCAGTACTTC.

The chain is built from TRBV28 and TRBJ1-5; D unclear. Trimming removed 4 bases from V and 4 bases from J, with 20 bases in between. The V gene's germline CDR1 is MDHEN and CDR2 SYDVKM. The CDR3 covers 17 residues. The CDR3 loop is CASSSPTRQRLNQPQHF. In DNA form, the CDR3 reads TGTGCCAGCAGTTCTCCGACGCGGCAGAGATTGAATCAGCCCCAGCATTTT.

The gene calls are TRBV10-3 and TRBJ1-5, with D perhaps TRBD1 (5 bases). The V end lost 6 bases, the J end lost 5 bases, and 11 bases lay between the germline ends. Germline CDR1 and CDR2: ENHRY and SYGVKD. This CDR3 spans 13 amino acids. In nucleotides, the CDR3 is TGTGCCATCAGCCAGGGAATTGATCAGCCCCAGCATTTT. Amino acids: CAISQGIDQPQHF.

Written as DNA, the CDR3 is TGTGCCAGTAGTCCGACTCCGGGAGCCTCTGGAAACACCATATATTTT. Its translation is CASSPTPGASGNTIYF. The chain links TRBV19 to TRBJ1-3, with D hard to call. The V gene's germline CDR1 is LNHDA and CDR2 SQIVND (reference sequence). V was trimmed by 5 bases and J by 0 bases, leaving 14 bases between them. CDR3 length: 16 amino acids.

In DNA form, the CDR3 reads TGTGCCAGCTCACCCCTTTCAAGGAACAGGATCTCTGGAAACACCATATATTTT. Residues: CASSPLSRNRISGNTIYF. The chain couples TRBV18 to TRBJ1-3; TRBD1 is a possible D gene (5 bases). Between the trimmed V and J ends, which lost 3 bases and 0 bases, there was a span of 18 bases. This CDR3 is built from 18 residues. CDR1 is KGHSH, CDR2 LQKENI, per germline.

This chain connects TRBV10-2 to TRBJ2-1; D perhaps matches TRBD2 (6 bases). The CDR3 runs 15 residues. Germline assignment: CDR1 WSHSY and CDR2 SAAADI. V lost 5 bases and J 7 bases, leaving 18 bases between the germline ends. CDR3 in DNA: TGCGCCAGCAGTTCCGGGACCGCGGGGTGGAATGAGCAGTTCTTC. It yields the protein CASSSGTAGWNEQFF.

The chain employs TRBV6-5 and TRBJ2-7, with 9 bases aligning to TRBD1. CDR3 length: 15 amino acids. Germline V gene lookup returns CDR1 MNHEY and CDR2 SVGAGI. Germline trimming cut 7 bases from V and 4 bases from J; bases unmatched to any gene: 11. DNA of the CDR3: TGTGCCAGCACCCCCCCGACAGGGGGATCTTACGAGCAGTACTTC. It is translated as CASTPPTGGSYEQYF.

The chain is built from TRBV4-1 and TRBJ1-1; D uncertain. This CDR3 is 15 amino acids long. V dropped 5 bases and J dropped 8 bases, with 21 bases sitting between them. CDR1 and CDR2 (germline): MGHRA, YSYEKL. The DNA for the CDR3 is TGCGCCAGCAGCATACCCACAGAGAACGCCCGGGAAGCTTTCTTT. As protein: CASSIPTENAREAFF.

This clone has only one observation. This chain joins TRBV2 and TRBJ1-2, with 7 bases identical to TRBD1. V lost 0 bases and J lost 3; bases outside the gene matches: 4. This CDR3 has 15 amino acids. Germline CDR1 is SNHLY and CDR2 is FYNNEI. CDR3 in DNA: TGTGCCAGCAGTGAAGCGGCCAGGGGGTACTATGGCTACACCTTC. It specifies CASSEAARGYYGYTF.